The source of this T cell receptor beta chain is a study of shared clonotypes between healthy human individuals. Findings of the study overall: Naive CD4 clonotypes were shared across a handful of donors at around 5.4%. There were few donors, and this limited the genetic and exposure-history diversity represented.

Replicate PCRs for sorted subsets used approximately 190 ng DNA; this equaled about 30,000 T cell genomes. Authors' methods: ImmunoSEQ only sent back junction sequences with no quality scores, so filtering was done differently. Sequencing was performed with immunoSEQ multiplex PCR; in TCRdb, only in-frame clones are kept and a portion is missing. That table supplies the V and J calls and clone size; D and trimming were determined from the DNA. The sample has about 300,000 clones; approximately 74% are singletons. Of note for this clone: Its matching antigen is unknown. Relative to the germline gene, one junction end is altered; a read error may explain this.

The CDR3 contains 15 residues. Germline CDR1 reads LNHDA; CDR2 reads SQIVND (reference sequence). The TCR comes from a man aged 30 to 39 in good health. The material sequenced was memory CD4+ T cells sorted from blood. Subset specified: CD45RA-negative fraction. The V and J genes are TRBV19 and TRBJ2-7, with D tentatively TRBD1 or TRBD2 (7 bases each). The chain's CDR3 is CASSIGGGGSDEQYF. CDR3 in DNA: TGTGCCAGTAGCATAGGGGGCGGCGGGAGCGACGAGCAGTACTTC.